The source of this T cell receptor beta chain is a study of cytomegalovirus exposure and HLA in healthy donors. Details on this clone: Its antigen is as yet unknown.

V shed 7 bases and J shed 0 bases, with 19 bases lying between them. This CDR3 is built from 16 residues. From germline, CDR1 is WNHNN and CDR2 SYGVQD (reference sequence). Each donor's status was that of a healthy bone marrow donor. The PCR contained 60 Vbeta and 13 Jbeta primers. TCRdb's table, derived via immunoSEQ multiplex PCR, lists solely in-frame clones and lacks some. The profile shows fewer than 85,000 clones, 60% to 85% of them singletons. Study-wide points: In a later analysis, parvovirus B19, influenza, CMV and Epstein-Barr virus appeared linked to several top co-occurrence clusters. 150 or so TCR beta chains were listed as cytomegalovirus-associated. Within an earlier analysis, most TCR beta V segments proved productive either about 90% or about 30% of the time.

This TCR was recovered from a male donor in good health and CMV-seropositive. Source material: PBMCs. The chain is built from TRBV10-1 and TRBJ2-7; D is perhaps TRBD1 (5 bases). CDR3 loop: CASTDRFPHSSYEQYF. CDR3 nucleotides: TGCGCCAGCACAGACAGATTCCCCCATAGCTCCTACGAGCAGTACTTC.